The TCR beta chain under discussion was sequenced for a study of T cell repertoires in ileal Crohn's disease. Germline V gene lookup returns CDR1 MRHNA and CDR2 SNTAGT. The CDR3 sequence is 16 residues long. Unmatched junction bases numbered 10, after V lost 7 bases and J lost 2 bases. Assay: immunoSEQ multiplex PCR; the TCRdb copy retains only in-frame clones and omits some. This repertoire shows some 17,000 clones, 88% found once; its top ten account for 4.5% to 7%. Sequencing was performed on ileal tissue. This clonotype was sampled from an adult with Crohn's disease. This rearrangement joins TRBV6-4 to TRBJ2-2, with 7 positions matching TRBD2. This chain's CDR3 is CASISGIVSNTGELFF. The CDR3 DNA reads TGTGCCAGCATAAGCGGGATCGTCAGTAACACCGGGGAGCTGTTTTTT.